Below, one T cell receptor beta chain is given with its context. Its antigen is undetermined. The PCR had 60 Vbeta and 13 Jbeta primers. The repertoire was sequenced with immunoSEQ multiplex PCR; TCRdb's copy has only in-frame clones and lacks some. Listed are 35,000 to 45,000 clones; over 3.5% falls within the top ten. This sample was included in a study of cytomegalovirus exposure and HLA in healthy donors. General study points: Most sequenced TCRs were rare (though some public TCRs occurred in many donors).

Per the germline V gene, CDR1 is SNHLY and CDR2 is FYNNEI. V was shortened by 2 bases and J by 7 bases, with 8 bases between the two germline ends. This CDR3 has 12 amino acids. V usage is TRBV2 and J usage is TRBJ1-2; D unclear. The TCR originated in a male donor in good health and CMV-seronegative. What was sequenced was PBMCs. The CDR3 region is CASSEFYVGYTF. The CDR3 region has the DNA TGTGCCAGCAGTGAATTCTATGTTGGCTACACCTTC.